This paragraph reports one TCR beta chain. Its target is unknown. CDR3 length equals 15 residues. Deletions cut 5 bases from V and 0 bases from J, with 14 bases between. From germline, CDR1 is SGHRS and CDR2 YFSETQ. The data are from a study of immune evolution from preneoplasia to lung adenocarcinoma. Study-level results: Normal lung had the highest top T cell clone frequencies.

Libraries were prepared by immunoSEQ multiplex PCR; TCRdb keeps only in-frame clonotypes and omits some of them. Here the sample spans some 6,000 clones, about 70% being singletons. This sequence was found in a person between 55 and 80 years old with lung adenocarcinoma. This rearrangement joins TRBV5-1 to TRBJ2-5, with D possibly matching TRBD1 (6 bases). Sequencing was carried out using FFPE lung adenocarcinoma in situ tissue. CDR3 in DNA: TGCGCCAGCAGAGCCGGGACAACGGACCAAGAGACCCAGTACTTC. Translating it yields CASRAGTTDQETQYF.